Listed below are T cell receptor beta chains from one sample, sequenced in a study of blood T cell repertoires in COVID-19. TCRdb's copy holds only in-frame clones and misses some; the assay was immunoSEQ multiplex PCR. The sample has roughly 190,000 clones; around 86% are singletons. The sequencing input was peripheral blood. These TCRs come from a woman aged 80 or over in a cohort sampled during active or convalescent COVID-19. CDR3s include the opening cysteine and the closing phenylalanine or tryptophan. Each record gives: V gene, J gene, CDR3 protein.

v_call: TRBV11-3
j_call: TRBJ2-1
cdr3_aa: CASSPIGGRGQFF

v_call: TRBV6-2/TRBV6-3
j_call: TRBJ2-7
cdr3_aa: CASSVGGVAYEQYF

v_call: TRBV13
j_call: TRBJ2-1
cdr3_aa: CASSSQSGRAKLNEQFF

v_call: TRBV4-1
j_call: TRBJ1-2
cdr3_aa: CASSQGPRDRDPIGGYTF

v_call: TRBV5-4
j_call: TRBJ1-4
cdr3_aa: CASSPGQGSIPRTNEKLFF

v_call: TRBV7-6
j_call: TRBJ1-4
cdr3_aa: CASSLDTPGEKLFF

v_call: TRBV9
j_call: TRBJ2-3
cdr3_aa: CASSLDYTDTQYF

v_call: TRBV18
j_call: TRBJ2-7
cdr3_aa: CASSPGTSGGLTYEQYF

v_call: TRBV15
j_call: TRBJ2-2
cdr3_aa: CATSRDRTGSNTGELFF

v_call: TRBV7-2
j_call: TRBJ1-1
cdr3_aa: CASSLDRLNTEAFF

v_call: TRBV9
j_call: TRBJ2-1
cdr3_aa: CASSVDRTGLYNEQFF

v_call: TRBV30
j_call: TRBJ1-2
cdr3_aa: CAWSPPPVKGDGYTF

v_call: TRBV24-1
j_call: TRBJ1-1
cdr3_aa: CATSDSREQGILNTEAFF

v_call: TRBV30
j_call: TRBJ1-1
cdr3_aa: CAWRSDRNTEAFF

v_call: TRBV2
j_call: TRBJ2-5
cdr3_aa: CASSPGIAAQYF

v_call: TRBV29-1
j_call: TRBJ1-1
cdr3_aa: CSVQNLDRGEAFF

v_call: TRBV11-2
j_call: TRBJ2-7
cdr3_aa: CASSRFRLALSSYEQYF

v_call: TRBV24-1
j_call: TRBJ2-1
cdr3_aa: CATSFVTGGFDEQFF

v_call: TRBV10-3
j_call: TRBJ2-3
cdr3_aa: CAIWQQGTDTQYF

v_call: TRBV11-2
j_call: TRBJ1-3
cdr3_aa: CASSFWTGLASGNTIYF

v_call: TRBV5-5
j_call: TRBJ2-1
cdr3_aa: CASTSDRLNEQFF

v_call: TRBV21-1
j_call: TRBJ2-4
cdr3_aa: CASSKTLVAKNIQYF

v_call: TRBV11-3
j_call: TRBJ2-1
cdr3_aa: CASSRLAGANNEQFF

v_call: TRBV5-6
j_call: TRBJ2-1
cdr3_aa: CASSQGLAGVSNEQFF

v_call: TRBV6-2/TRBV6-3
j_call: TRBJ1-1
cdr3_aa: CASSPTFNTEAFF

v_call: TRBV27
j_call: TRBJ1-1
cdr3_aa: CASSFQGGGPYTEAFF

v_call: TRBV7-2
j_call: TRBJ1-2
cdr3_aa: CASSLVSGHANYGYTF

v_call: TRBV7-2
j_call: TRBJ2-1
cdr3_aa: CASSGYRGTYNEQFF

v_call: TRBV2
j_call: TRBJ1-2
cdr3_aa: CASRTSGQGAGGYTF

v_call: TRBV11-2
j_call: TRBJ2-1
cdr3_aa: CASSLPTSGRPYNEQFF

v_call: TRBV6-5
j_call: TRBJ2-5
cdr3_aa: CASGPRQGETQYF

v_call: TRBV7-9
j_call: TRBJ2-5
cdr3_aa: CASSPDSGRVETQYF

v_call: TRBV27
j_call: TRBJ1-2
cdr3_aa: CASRGTGGDYGYTF

v_call: TRBV19
j_call: TRBJ2-2
cdr3_aa: CASSWTGRSGELFF

v_call: TRBV30
j_call: TRBJ1-4
cdr3_aa: CAWSPQGVYEKLFF

v_call: TRBV15
j_call: TRBJ2-2
cdr3_aa: CATSGWDRVDTGELFF

v_call: TRBV28
j_call: TRBJ2-7
cdr3_aa: CASSSPRRAYEQYF

v_call: TRBV14
j_call: TRBJ2-1
cdr3_aa: CASSQVAASGRSYNEQFF

v_call: TRBV11-1
j_call: TRBJ1-1
cdr3_aa: CAVGGAGTEAFF

v_call: TRBV4-1
j_call: TRBJ2-5
cdr3_aa: CASSQPRTLWETQYF